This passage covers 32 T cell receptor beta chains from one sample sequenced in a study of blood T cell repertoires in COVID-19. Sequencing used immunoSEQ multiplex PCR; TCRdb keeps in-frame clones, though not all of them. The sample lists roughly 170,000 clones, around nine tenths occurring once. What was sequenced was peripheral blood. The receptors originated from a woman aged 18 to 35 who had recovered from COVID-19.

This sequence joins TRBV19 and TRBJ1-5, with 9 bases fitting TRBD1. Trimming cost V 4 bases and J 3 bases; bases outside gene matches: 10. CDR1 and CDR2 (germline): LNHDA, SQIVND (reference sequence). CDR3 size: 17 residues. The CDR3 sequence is CASSTRPTGGFNQPQHF. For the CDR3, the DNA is TGTGCCAGTAGTACTCGCCCTACAGGGGGCTTCAATCAGCCCCAGCATTTT. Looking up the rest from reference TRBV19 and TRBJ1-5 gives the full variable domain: DGGITQSPKYLFRKEGQNVTLSCEQNLNHDAMYWYRQDPGQGLRLIYYSQIVNDFQKGDIAEGYSVSREKKESFPLTVTSAQKNPTAFYLCASSTRPTGGFNQPQHFGDGTRLSIL.

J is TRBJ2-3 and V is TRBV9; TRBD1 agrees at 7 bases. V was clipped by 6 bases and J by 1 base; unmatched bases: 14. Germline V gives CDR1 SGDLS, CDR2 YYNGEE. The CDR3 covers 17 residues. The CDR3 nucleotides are TGTGCCAGCACCCGACAGGGCGTACCCCTCGGCACAGATACGCAGTATTTT. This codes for CASTRQGVPLGTDTQYF. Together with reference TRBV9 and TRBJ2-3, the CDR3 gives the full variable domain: DSGVTQTPKHLITATGQRVTLRCSPRSGDLSVYWYQQSLDQGLQFLIQYYNGEERAKGNILERFSAQQFPDLHSELNLSSLELGDSALYFCASTRQGVPLGTDTQYFGPGTRLTVL.

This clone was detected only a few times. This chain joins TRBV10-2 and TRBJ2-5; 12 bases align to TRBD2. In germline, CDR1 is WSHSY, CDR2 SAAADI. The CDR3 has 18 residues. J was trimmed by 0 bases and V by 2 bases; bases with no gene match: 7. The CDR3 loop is CASSEGTSGRYDQETQYF. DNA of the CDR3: TGCGCCAGCAGTGAGGGGACTAGCGGGCGATACGACCAAGAGACCCAGTACTTC.

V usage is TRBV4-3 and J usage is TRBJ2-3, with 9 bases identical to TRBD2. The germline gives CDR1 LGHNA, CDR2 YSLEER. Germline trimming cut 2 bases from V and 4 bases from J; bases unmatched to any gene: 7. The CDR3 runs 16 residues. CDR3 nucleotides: TGCGCCAGCAGCCAATATAGCGGGAGTATTGCAGATACGCAGTATTTT. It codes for CASSQYSGSIADTQYF.

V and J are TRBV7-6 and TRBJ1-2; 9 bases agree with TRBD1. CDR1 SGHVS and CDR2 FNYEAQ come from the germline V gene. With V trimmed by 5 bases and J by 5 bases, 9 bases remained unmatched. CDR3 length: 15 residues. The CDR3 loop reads CASSPRGTGMYGYTF. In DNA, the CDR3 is TGTGCCAGCAGCCCTAGGGGGACAGGGATGTATGGCTACACCTTC.

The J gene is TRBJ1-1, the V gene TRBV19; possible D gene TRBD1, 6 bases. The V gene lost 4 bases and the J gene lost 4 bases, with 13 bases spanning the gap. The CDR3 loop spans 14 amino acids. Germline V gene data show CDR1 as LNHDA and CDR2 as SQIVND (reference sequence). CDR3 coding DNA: TGTGCCAGTAGTAACAGGGTTGAGGGCACTGAAGCTTTCTTT. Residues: CASSNRVEGTEAFF.

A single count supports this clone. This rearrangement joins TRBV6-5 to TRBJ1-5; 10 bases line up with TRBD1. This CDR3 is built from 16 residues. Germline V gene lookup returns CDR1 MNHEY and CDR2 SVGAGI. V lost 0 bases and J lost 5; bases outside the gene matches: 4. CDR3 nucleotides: TGTGCCAGCAGTTACTCGGGGACAGGGGTTTATCAGCCCCAGCATTTT. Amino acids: CASSYSGTGVYQPQHF.

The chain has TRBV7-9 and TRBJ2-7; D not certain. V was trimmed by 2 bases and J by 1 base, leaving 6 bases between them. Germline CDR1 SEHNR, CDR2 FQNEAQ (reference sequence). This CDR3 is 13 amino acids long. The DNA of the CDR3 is TGTGCCAGCAGCTTAACATCTTCCTACGAGCAGTACTTC. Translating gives CASSLTSSYEQYF.

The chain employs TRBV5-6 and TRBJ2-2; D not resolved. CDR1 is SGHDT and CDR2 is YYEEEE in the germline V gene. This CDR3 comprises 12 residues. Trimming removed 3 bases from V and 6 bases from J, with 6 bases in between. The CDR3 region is CASSSKPGELFF. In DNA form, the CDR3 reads TGTGCCAGCAGCTCCAAGCCCGGGGAGCTGTTTTTT. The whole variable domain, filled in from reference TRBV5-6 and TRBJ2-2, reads DAGVTQSPTHLIKTRGQQVTLRCSPKSGHDTVSWYQQALGQGPQFIFQYYEEEERQRGNFPDRFSGHQFPNYSSELNVNALLLGDSALYLCASSSKPGELFFGEGSRLTVL.

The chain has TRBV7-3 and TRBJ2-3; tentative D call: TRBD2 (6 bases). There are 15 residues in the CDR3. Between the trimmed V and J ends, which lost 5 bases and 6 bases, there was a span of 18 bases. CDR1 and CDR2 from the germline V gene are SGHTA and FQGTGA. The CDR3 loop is CASSPSGGVGDTQYF. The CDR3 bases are TGTGCCAGCAGCCCTTCAGGAGGGGTGGGTGATACGCAGTATTTT.

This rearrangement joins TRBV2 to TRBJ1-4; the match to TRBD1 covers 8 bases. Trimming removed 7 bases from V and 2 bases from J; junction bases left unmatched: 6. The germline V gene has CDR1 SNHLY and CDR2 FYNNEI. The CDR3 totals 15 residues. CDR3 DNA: TGTGCCAGCACTAGACAGGGGATGACTAATGAAAAACTGTTTTTT. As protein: CASTRQGMTNEKLFF. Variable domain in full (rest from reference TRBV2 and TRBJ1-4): EPEVTQTPSHQVTQMGQEVILRCVPISNHLYFYWYRQILGQKVEFLVSFYNNEISEKSEIFDDQFSVERPDGSNFTLKIRSTKLEDSAMYFCASTRQGMTNEKLFFGSGTQLSVL.

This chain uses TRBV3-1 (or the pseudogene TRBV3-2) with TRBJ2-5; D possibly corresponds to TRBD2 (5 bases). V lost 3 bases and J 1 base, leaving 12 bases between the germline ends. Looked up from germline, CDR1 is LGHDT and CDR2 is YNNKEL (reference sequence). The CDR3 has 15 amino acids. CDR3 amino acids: CASSHRGLLQETQYF. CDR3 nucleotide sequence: TGTGCCAGCAGCCACCGCGGACTCCTCCAAGAGACCCAGTACTTC.

The CDR3 coding sequence is TGTGCCAGCAGCTTCCCGGGACTAGCGGACCACAATGAGCAGTTCTTC. Translation: CASSFPGLADHNEQFF. The chain links TRBV6-2 or TRBV6-3 to TRBJ2-1; 11 bases map to TRBD2. The trim removed 6 bases at V and 5 bases at J, leaving 9 bases unmatched. The CDR3 has 16 amino acids. Germline assignment: CDR1 MNHEY and CDR2 SVGEGT.

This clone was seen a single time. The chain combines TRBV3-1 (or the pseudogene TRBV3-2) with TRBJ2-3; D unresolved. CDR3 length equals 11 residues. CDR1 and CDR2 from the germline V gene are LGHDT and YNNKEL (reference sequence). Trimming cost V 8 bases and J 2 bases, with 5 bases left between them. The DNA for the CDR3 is TGTGCCAGCTCCCACACAGATACGCAGTATTTT. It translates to CASSHTDTQYF.

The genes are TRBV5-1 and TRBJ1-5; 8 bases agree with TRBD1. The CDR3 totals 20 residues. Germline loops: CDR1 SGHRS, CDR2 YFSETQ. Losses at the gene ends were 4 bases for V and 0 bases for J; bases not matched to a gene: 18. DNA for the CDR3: TGCGCCAGCAGCCAAAATACCCGGGACAGGAGGGTTTATAGCAATCAGCCCCAGCATTTT. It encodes CASSQNTRDRRVYSNQPQHF.

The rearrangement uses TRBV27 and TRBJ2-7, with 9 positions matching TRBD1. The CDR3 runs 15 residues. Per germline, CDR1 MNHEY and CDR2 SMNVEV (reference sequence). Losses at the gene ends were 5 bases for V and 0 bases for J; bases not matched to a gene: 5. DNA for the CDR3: TGTGCCAGCAGTACTCGACAGGGGGGCTCCTACGAGCAGTACTTC. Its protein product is CASSTRQGGSYEQYF.

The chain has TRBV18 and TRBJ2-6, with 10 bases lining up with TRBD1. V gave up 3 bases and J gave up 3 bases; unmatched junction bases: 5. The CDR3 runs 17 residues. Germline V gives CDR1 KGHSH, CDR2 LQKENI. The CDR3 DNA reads TGTGCCAGCTCACCTTCCGGGACAGGGGTTGGGGCCAACGTCCTGACTTTC. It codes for CASSPSGTGVGANVLTF.

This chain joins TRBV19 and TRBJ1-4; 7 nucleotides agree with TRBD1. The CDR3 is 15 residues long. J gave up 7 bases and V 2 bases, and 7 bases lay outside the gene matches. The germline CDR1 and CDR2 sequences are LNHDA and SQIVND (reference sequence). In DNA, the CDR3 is TGTGCCAGTAGTATACGGACAGGCTCCCCTGAAAAACTGTTTTTT. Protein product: CASSIRTGSPEKLFF.

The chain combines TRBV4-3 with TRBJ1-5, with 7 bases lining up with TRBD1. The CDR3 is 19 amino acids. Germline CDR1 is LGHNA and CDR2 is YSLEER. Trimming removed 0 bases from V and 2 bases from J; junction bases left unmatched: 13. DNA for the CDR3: TGCGCCAGCAGCCAAGATCTCTCCGCCACAGGGGTCGGCAATCAGCCCCAGCATTTT. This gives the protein CASSQDLSATGVGNQPQHF.

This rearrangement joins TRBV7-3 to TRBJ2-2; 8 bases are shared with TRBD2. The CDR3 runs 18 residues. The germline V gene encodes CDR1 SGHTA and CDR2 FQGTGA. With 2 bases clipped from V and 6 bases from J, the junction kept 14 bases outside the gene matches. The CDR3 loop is CASSLLGGAGVGPGELFF. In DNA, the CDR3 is TGTGCCAGCAGCTTACTGGGCGGAGCGGGAGTTGGTCCCGGGGAGCTGTTTTTT.

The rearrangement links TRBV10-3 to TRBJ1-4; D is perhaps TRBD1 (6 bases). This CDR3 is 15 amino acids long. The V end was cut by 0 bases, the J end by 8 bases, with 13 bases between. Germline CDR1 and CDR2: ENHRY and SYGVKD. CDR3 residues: CAISESPGEREKLFF. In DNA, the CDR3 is TGTGCCATCAGTGAGTCGCCAGGGGAGCGAGAAAAACTGTTTTTT.

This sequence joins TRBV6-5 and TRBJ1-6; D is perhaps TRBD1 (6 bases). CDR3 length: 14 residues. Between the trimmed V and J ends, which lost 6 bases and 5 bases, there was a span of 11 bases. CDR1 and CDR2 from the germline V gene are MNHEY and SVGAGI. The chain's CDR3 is CASRSRGHNSPLHF. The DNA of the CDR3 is TGTGCCAGCAGATCCAGGGGCCATAATTCACCCCTCCACTTT.

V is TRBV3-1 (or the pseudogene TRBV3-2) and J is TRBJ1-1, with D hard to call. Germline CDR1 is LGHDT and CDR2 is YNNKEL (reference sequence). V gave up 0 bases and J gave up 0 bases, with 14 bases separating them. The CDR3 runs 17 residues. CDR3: CASSQDRGIRMNTEAFF. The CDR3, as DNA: TGTGCCAGCAGCCAAGATCGCGGCATTAGAATGAACACTGAAGCTTTCTTT.

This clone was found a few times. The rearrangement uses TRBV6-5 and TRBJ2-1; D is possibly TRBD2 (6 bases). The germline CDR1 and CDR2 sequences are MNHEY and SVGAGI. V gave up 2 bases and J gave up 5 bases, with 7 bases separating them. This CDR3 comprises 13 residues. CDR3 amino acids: CASSYAGNNEQFF. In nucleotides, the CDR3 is TGTGCCAGCAGTTACGCGGGGAACAATGAGCAGTTCTTC.

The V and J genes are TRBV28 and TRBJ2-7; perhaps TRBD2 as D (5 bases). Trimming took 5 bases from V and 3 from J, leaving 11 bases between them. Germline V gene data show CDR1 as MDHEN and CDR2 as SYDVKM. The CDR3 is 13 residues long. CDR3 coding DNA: TGTGCCAGCAGTCGGGGTGGCAACTACGAGCAGTACGTC. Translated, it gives CASSRGGNYEQYV.

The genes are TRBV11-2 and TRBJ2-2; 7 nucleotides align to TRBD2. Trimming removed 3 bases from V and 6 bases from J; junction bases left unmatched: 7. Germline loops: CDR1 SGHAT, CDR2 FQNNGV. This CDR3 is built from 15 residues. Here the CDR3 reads CASSFGLEISGELFF. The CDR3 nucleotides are TGTGCCAGCAGCTTCGGACTAGAGATATCCGGGGAGCTGTTTTTT.

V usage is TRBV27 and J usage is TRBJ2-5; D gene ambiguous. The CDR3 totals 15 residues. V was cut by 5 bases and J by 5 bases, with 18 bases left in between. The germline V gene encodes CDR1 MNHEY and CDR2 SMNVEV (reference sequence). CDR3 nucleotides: TGTGCCAGCAGTGGTGGAGTGACTTTTCGGGAGACCCAGTACTTC. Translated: CASSGGVTFRETQYF.

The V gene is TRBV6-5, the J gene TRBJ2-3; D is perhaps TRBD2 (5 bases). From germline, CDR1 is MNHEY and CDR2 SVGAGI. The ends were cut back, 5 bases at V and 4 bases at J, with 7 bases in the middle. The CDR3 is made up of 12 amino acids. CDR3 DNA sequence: TGTGCCAGCAGTCCCGGGGCAGATACGCAGTATTTT. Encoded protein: CASSPGADTQYF.

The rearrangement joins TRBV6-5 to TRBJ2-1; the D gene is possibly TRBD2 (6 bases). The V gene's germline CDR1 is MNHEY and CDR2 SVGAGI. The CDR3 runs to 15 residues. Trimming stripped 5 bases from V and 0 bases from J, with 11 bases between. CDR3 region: CASSLRGSSYNEQFF. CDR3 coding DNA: TGTGCCAGCAGTCTTCGGGGGAGCTCCTACAATGAGCAGTTCTTC.

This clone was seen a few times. For the CDR3, the DNA is TGCGCCAGCAGCCAAGAAGAGGGGACAGGGGGCACTGAAGCTTTCTTT. Protein sequence: CASSQEEGTGGTEAFF. The chain recombines TRBV4-1 with TRBJ1-1; 11 nucleotides align to TRBD1. The junction had 4 bases not matched to a gene; V was cut back by 0 bases and J by 4 bases. This CDR3 is 16 amino acids long. CDR1 and CDR2 (germline): MGHRA, YSYEKL.

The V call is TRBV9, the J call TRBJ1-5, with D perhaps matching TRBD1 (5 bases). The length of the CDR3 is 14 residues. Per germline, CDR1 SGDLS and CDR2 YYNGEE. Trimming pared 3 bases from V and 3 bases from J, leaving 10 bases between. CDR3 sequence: CASSGGATNQPQHF. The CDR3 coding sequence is TGTGCCAGCAGCGGGGGCGCTACCAATCAGCCCCAGCATTTT.

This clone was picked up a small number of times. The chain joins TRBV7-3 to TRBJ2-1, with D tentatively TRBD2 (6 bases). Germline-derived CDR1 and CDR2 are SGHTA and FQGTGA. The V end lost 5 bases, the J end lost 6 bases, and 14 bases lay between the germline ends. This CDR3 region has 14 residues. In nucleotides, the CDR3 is TGTGCCAGCAGCCGACAAGCCGGGGGCAATGAGCAGTTCTTC. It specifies CASSRQAGGNEQFF.